This T cell receptor beta chain derives from a study of post-analysis software for immune sequencing data. Turning to the study itself: In terms of disease course, relapsing-remitting, secondary progressive and progressive-relapsing multiple sclerosis were included. General study findings and limits: Roughly 5 TRBV segments, TRBV5-6, TRBV5-1 and TRBV20-1 among them, were found more frequent in patients than controls. In multiple sclerosis, normalized Chao1 diversity was significantly below that of controls. Samples prepared in the same batch strongly co-clustered by F measure.

Every TCR beta cDNA library bore unique molecular identifiers. Input amounts of roughly 0.85 to 10 million T cells were used. These gave roughly 0.5 million cDNA molecules, so each molecule approximated one T cell. A single record per CDR3 protein comes from TCRdb applying MiXCR to the PCR reads. The sample holds 450,000 or so distinct CDR3 sequences; less than 45% are singletons and the top ten take around 10%. Note on this clonotype: As yet, its antigen is unknown.

The V and J ends lost 6 bases and 5 bases respectively, with 17 bases between them. Germline V gene lookup returns CDR1 DFQATT and CDR2 SNEGSKA (reference sequence). The CDR3 has 13 residues. Material for sequencing was blood. V usage is TRBV20-1 and J usage is TRBJ2-7; no clear D. This TCR was recovered from a girl aged 5-17 years with multiple sclerosis. The CDR3 loop is CSARTPQGDEQYF. CDR3 sequence (DNA): TGCAGTGCCAGGACGCCCCAAGGCGACGAGCAGTACTTC.